Presented here are 19 T cell receptor beta chains from one specimen sequenced in a study of EBV T-cell therapy then PD-1 blockade in nasopharyngeal carcinoma. As for treatment: AdE1-LMPpoly-expanded autologous EBV-specific T-cell therapy followed by anti-PD-1 nivolumab. Clones were read by immunoSEQ multiplex PCR, and TCRdb kept only the in-frame ones, dropping some. The sample has about 14,000 clones; 80% to 90% are singletons. These receptors lack a known antigen. Specimen: CD8+ T cells from blood, collected around day 96 from a patient whose treatment included autologous EBV-specific T cells and nivolumab. These receptors were obtained from a man aged 35-49 years with nasopharyngeal carcinoma.

The chain carries TRBV6-2 or TRBV6-3 and TRBJ1-2; D remains ambiguous. Trimming cost V 4 bases and J 8 bases, with 20 bases left between them. The CDR3 contains 15 residues. CDR1 and CDR2 (germline): MNHEY, SVGEGT. The CDR3 nucleotides read TGTGCCAGCAGTTCCCGGGATTTCTCCCCGGCCGGCTACACCTTC. As protein: CASSSRDFSPAGYTF.

The chain is built from TRBV25-1 and TRBJ1-6, with TRBD1 matching 8 bases. The CDR3 runs to 14 residues. Germline V gives CDR1 MGHDK, CDR2 SYGVNS. Trimming removed 5 bases from V and 9 bases from J; junction bases left unmatched: 6. The CDR3 loop is CASSWDRSGSPLHF. The CDR3 DNA reads TGTGCCAGCAGTTGGGACAGGTCGGGTTCACCCCTCCACTTT.

The rearrangement joins TRBV27 to TRBJ1-1, with D uncertain. This CDR3 has 14 amino acids. CDR1 MNHEY and CDR2 SMNVEV come from the germline V gene (reference sequence). Between the trimmed V and J ends, which lost 7 bases and 3 bases, there was a span of 15 bases. CDR3 DNA sequence: TGTGCCAGCACCCGTGCAGGATGGCACACTGAAGCTTTCTTT. Protein: CASTRAGWHTEAFF.

This chain joins TRBV4-2 and TRBJ2-1; 9 nucleotides line up with TRBD2. Germline assignment: CDR1 LGHNA and CDR2 YNFKEQ. The trim removed 0 bases at V and 7 bases at J, leaving 10 bases unmatched. This CDR3 has 17 amino acids. CDR3 in DNA: TGTGCCAGCAGCCAAGATCATGGCGGGGGGGTCTGGAATGAGCAGTTCTTC. Protein product: CASSQDHGGGVWNEQFF.

Regarding this clone: Distinct nucleotide sequences in the sample also encode this CDR3. V gene TRBV27 combines with J gene TRBJ1-1; 8 positions agree with TRBD1. The CDR3 is made up of 14 amino acids. V lost 2 bases to trimming and J lost 4 bases; unmatched junction nucleotides: 3. Germline V CDR1 and CDR2: MNHEY, SMNVEV (reference sequence). Here the CDR3 DNA reads TGTGCCAGCAGTTTACAGGGGGCGGGCACTGAAGCTTTCTTT. Translated, it gives CASSLQGAGTEAFF.

The V call is TRBV5-1, the J call TRBJ1-2; 9 nucleotides agree with TRBD1. The CDR3 spans 18 residues. Germline trimming cut 0 bases from V and 1 base from J; bases unmatched to any gene: 10. The V gene's germline CDR1 is SGHRS and CDR2 YFSETQ. This CDR3 reads CASSLGFHRGRINYGYTF. CDR3 nucleotide sequence: TGCGCCAGCAGCTTGGGATTTCACAGGGGGCGTATTAACTATGGCTACACCTTC.

The chain is built from TRBV7-2 and TRBJ2-3; D is uncertain. The CDR3 totals 14 residues. The V gene's germline CDR1 is SGHTA and CDR2 FQGNSA. V was pared by 4 bases and J by 0 bases, with 8 bases between. CDR3 coding DNA: TGTGCCAGCAGCTATCATACTAGCACAGATACGCAGTATTTT. This codes for CASSYHTSTDTQYF.

The genes are TRBV7-2 and TRBJ2-5, with D tentatively TRBD2 (5 bases). The V gene's germline CDR1 is SGHTA and CDR2 FQGNSA. This CDR3 is built from 14 residues. Trimming took 6 bases from V and 5 from J, leaving 16 bases between them. This CDR3 reads CASRLHFGEETQYF. The CDR3 DNA sequence: TGTGCCAGCAGGCTCCATTTTGGGGAGGAGACCCAGTACTTC.

The rearrangement joins TRBV4-1 to TRBJ1-2, with D tentatively TRBD1 (5 bases). Germline values: CDR1 MGHRA, CDR2 YSYEKL. The germline V and J ends were trimmed by 0 bases and 8 bases, with 13 bases remaining between them. CDR3 size: 14 residues. The CDR3 is CASSQDWGNRGYTF. As DNA, the CDR3 is TGCGCCAGCAGCCAAGATTGGGGGAATAGAGGCTACACCTTC.

The rearrangement links TRBV7-8 to TRBJ2-4; 9 bases are a match to TRBD1. Germline loops: CDR1 SGHVS, CDR2 FQNEAQ. Unmatched junction bases numbered 13, after V lost 4 bases and J lost 0 bases. The CDR3 runs to 19 residues. CDR3: CASSSGQGLLPIAKNIQYF. The CDR3, as DNA: TGTGCCAGCAGCTCGGGACAGGGTTTGCTCCCGATAGCCAAAAACATTCAGTACTTC. Drawing the rest from reference TRBV7-8 and TRBJ2-4, the complete variable domain is GAGVSQSPRYKVAKRGQDVALRCDPISGHVSLFWYQQALGQGPEFLTYFQNEAQLDKSGLPSDRFFAERPEGSVSTLKIQRTQQEDSAVYLCASSSGQGLLPIAKNIQYFGAGTRLSVL.

This chain connects TRBV14 to TRBJ2-7, with 10 bases lining up with TRBD2. This CDR3 has 18 amino acids. V shed 5 bases and J 3 bases; nucleotides not matched to a gene: 16. Germline assignment: CDR1 SGHDN and CDR2 FVKESK. In DNA, the CDR3 is TGTGCCAGCAGCTCCACCTCCCAGTTGGTAGCGGGGGGCTACGAGCAGTACTTC. As protein: CASSSTSQLVAGGYEQYF.

This CDR3 is CATRASPRKDTQYF. In DNA, the CDR3 is TGTGCCACTCGGGCCAGCCCGAGAAAAGATACGCAGTATTTT. The chain employs TRBV28 and TRBJ2-3, with unresolved D. Between the trimmed V and J ends, which lost 10 bases and 5 bases, there was a span of 19 bases. The CDR3 has 14 residues. The V gene's germline CDR1 is MDHEN and CDR2 SYDVKM.

This clone was seen a few times. The chain couples TRBV6-4 to TRBJ2-3; 8 bases match TRBD2. The CDR3 has 14 amino acids. Germline CDR1 reads MRHNA; CDR2 reads SNTAGT. With V trimmed by 3 bases and J by 1 base, 0 bases remained unmatched. CDR3 in amino acids: CASSELAGTDTQYF. Written as DNA, the CDR3 is TGTGCCAGCAGTGAACTAGCGGGCACAGATACGCAGTATTTT.

The genes are TRBV7-6 and TRBJ2-7, with a tentative D call TRBD2 (7 bases). Germline V gives CDR1 SGHVS, CDR2 FNYEAQ. The CDR3 length is 18 residues. The V and J ends lost 1 base and 5 bases respectively, with 24 bases between them. Here the CDR3 reads CASSLVRLGGGAVDEQYF. As DNA, the CDR3 is TGTGCCAGCAGCTTAGTCCGACTGGGAGGGGGGGCCGTCGACGAGCAGTACTTC.

The table lists this clone with a few counts. The chain employs TRBV4-1 and TRBJ1-1; TRBD1 matches at 8 bases. The trim removed 7 bases at V and 0 bases at J, leaving 7 bases unmatched. Germline values: CDR1 MGHRA, CDR2 YSYEKL. The CDR3 has 15 residues. This chain's CDR3 is CASTSTGELNTEAFF. In nucleotides, the CDR3 is TGCGCCAGCACCTCGACAGGGGAATTGAACACTGAAGCTTTCTTT.

This clone was observed a single time. V is TRBV27 and J is TRBJ2-7, with 7 bases aligning to TRBD1. The CDR3 contains 15 residues. The germline V gene encodes CDR1 MNHEY and CDR2 SMNVEV (reference sequence). The V gene end was trimmed by 5 bases and the J gene end by 2 bases; junction bases not matched to a gene: 9. CDR3 amino acids: CASSPLPQGAYEQYF. CDR3 nucleotides: TGTGCCAGCAGTCCGCTCCCCCAGGGGGCCTACGAGCAGTACTTC.

This clone was found a few times. The chain couples TRBV13 to TRBJ2-7; unclear D gene. CDR3 length equals 14 residues. Trimming took 4 bases from V and 1 from J, leaving 11 bases between them. CDR1 and CDR2 (germline): PRHDT, FYEKMQ (reference sequence). CDR3 nucleotides: TGTGCCAGCAGCTCCCGGTACCCATCCTACGAGCAGTACTTC. Encoded protein: CASSSRYPSYEQYF.

The V and J genes are TRBV9 and TRBJ2-3, with 9 positions matching TRBD1. CDR3 length equals 16 residues. Germline V CDR1 and CDR2: SGDLS, YYNGEE. With V trimmed by 4 bases and J by 0 bases, 6 bases remained unmatched. CDR3 in amino acids: CASSFTGGLSTDTQYF. DNA for the CDR3: TGTGCCAGCAGCTTTACAGGGGGCTTGAGCACAGATACGCAGTATTTT.

The chain employs TRBV29-1 and TRBJ2-1; 8 bases map to TRBD2. CDR3 length equals 13 residues. J was trimmed by 12 bases and V by 3 bases; bases with no gene match: 10. Germline V lookup: CDR1 SQVTM, CDR2 ANQGSEA. This chain's CDR3 is CSVEVAGLIVQFF. CDR3 nucleotides: TGCAGCGTTGAGGTAGCGGGGCTTATCGTGCAGTTCTTC.